These T cell receptor beta chains were read from a single sample in a study of shared clonotypes between healthy human individuals. Measured with immunoSEQ multiplex PCR; TCRdb has only the in-frame clones, and not every one. The repertoire has more than 400,000 clones, about 95% of them found once; the top ten carry 0.05% to 0.07%. Specimen: naive CD4+ T cells sorted from blood. These TCRs come from a woman in her thirties in good health. Each CDR3 is given with its conserved first and last residue.

j_gene,v_gene,CDR3aa
TRBJ1-4,TRBV27,CASSQPGQGDEKLFF
TRBJ1-2,TRBV14,CASSRSRGKGYGYTF
TRBJ2-4,TRBV27,CASRDRGAKNIQYF
TRBJ2-6,TRBV7-9,CAATPGTVSSGANVLTF
TRBJ2-7,TRBV9,CASSTRPGSSYEQYF
TRBJ1-1,TRBV5-4,CASSLNGASGEVTEAFF
TRBJ1-2,TRBV28,CASSSSGTANYGYTF
TRBJ1-1,TRBV11-2,CASSLGSGDTEAFF
TRBJ1-5,TRBV6-4,CASSDSLAGNQPQHF
TRBJ1-1,TRBV5-1,CASRSLRNTEAFF
TRBJ1-2,TRBV20-1,CSAGRSYGYTF
TRBJ2-3,TRBV6-5,CASSWDSDTDTQYF
TRBJ2-3,TRBV19,CASSIRGTSGPSTDTQYF
TRBJ2-3,TRBV7-4,CASSLAIMGGMGGTQYF
TRBJ2-3,TRBV5-1,CASSLWQGTDTQYF
TRBJ1-1,TRBV11-3,CASSLVWGKGNTEAFF
TRBJ2-7,TRBV6-5,CASSYSDGANYEQYF
TRBJ2-1,TRBV7-9,CASSFTSGRPSGNEQFF
TRBJ2-2,TRBV11-2,CASSLARSGTGELFF
TRBJ1-1,TRBV7-9,CASSFGGQMNTEAFF
TRBJ2-5,TRBV4-1,CASSPRAGPQETQYF
NA,TRBV28,CASSIIQGGHGDEQYF
TRBJ2-1,TRBV27,CASSLEATAYNEQFF
TRBJ1-1,TRBV6-1,CASSEGDGVRAFF
TRBJ1-5,TRBV7-2,CASSLDRDQPQHF
TRBJ2-7,TRBV27,CASSLRPGGLSSYEQYF
TRBJ2-1,TRBV6-4,CASSVTGNSYNEQFF
TRBJ2-3,TRBV27,CASSLSMTGVPDTQYF